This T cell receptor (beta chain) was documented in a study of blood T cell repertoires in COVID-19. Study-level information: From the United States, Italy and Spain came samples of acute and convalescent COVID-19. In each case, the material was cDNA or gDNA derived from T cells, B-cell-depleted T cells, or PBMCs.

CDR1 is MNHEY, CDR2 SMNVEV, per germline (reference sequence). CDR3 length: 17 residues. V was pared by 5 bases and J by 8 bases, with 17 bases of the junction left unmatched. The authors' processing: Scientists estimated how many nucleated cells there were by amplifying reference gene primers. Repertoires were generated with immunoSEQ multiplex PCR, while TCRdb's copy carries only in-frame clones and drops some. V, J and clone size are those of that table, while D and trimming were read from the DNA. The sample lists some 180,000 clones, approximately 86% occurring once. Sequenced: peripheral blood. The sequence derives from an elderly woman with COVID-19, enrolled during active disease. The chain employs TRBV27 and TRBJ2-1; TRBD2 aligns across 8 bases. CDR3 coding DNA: TGTGCCAGCAGTGGGAATTGGGGGACTAGTTCGGTCCATGAGCAGTTCTTC. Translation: CASSGNWGTSSVHEQFF.